These 10 T cell receptor beta chains came from one sample sequenced in a study of blood T cell repertoires in COVID-19. Repertoires were generated with immunoSEQ multiplex PCR, while TCRdb's copy carries only in-frame clones and drops some. The sample lists roughly 120,000 clones, about nine tenths occurring once. Sequences were obtained from peripheral blood. These receptor sequences come from a woman aged 70 to 79 with acute or convalescent COVID-19.

The V call is TRBV4-2, the J call TRBJ1-5; 9 bases line up with TRBD1. The germline V gene encodes CDR1 LGHNA and CDR2 YNFKEQ. Unmatched junction bases numbered 14, after V lost 8 bases and J lost 6 bases. The CDR3 extends over 16 amino acids. CDR3 residues: CASFVPGTGIGQPQHF. CDR3 DNA sequence: TGTGCCAGCTTCGTTCCCGGGACAGGGATAGGTCAGCCCCAGCATTTT.

The chain combines TRBV4-1 with TRBJ2-4; TRBD2 agrees at 13 bases. In germline, CDR1 is MGHRA, CDR2 YSYEKL. V lost 3 bases to trimming and J lost 2 bases; unmatched junction nucleotides: 4. The length of the CDR3 is 17 residues. The CDR3 here is CASSQTSGGSTKNIQYF. In nucleotides, the CDR3 is TGCGCCAGCAGCCAGACTAGCGGGGGGAGTACCAAAAACATTCAGTACTTC.

V and J are TRBV4-1 and TRBJ1-2, with D perhaps matching TRBD1 (5 bases). This CDR3 has 15 residues. Trimming pared 4 bases from V and 2 bases from J, leaving 14 bases between. Germline V gene sequence: CDR1 MGHRA, CDR2 YSYEKL. As DNA, the CDR3 is TGCGCCAGCAGCCCGTCCAGGGTAATAAACTATGGCTACACCTTC. Translated: CASSPSRVINYGYTF.

This chain connects TRBV5-1 to TRBJ1-1; D is unclear. The germline CDR1 and CDR2 sequences are SGHRS and YFSETQ. The V end was cut by 4 bases, the J end by 7 bases, with 17 bases between. CDR3 length: 14 residues. The CDR3 sequence: CASSMLSHFVEAFF. The CDR3 DNA sequence: TGCGCCAGCAGCATGTTGAGTCATTTCGTTGAAGCTTTCTTT.

The chain combines TRBV5-1 with TRBJ2-2, with 9 bases fitting TRBD2. Germline loops: CDR1 SGHRS, CDR2 YFSETQ. V lost 4 bases and J lost 2; bases outside the gene matches: 6. CDR3 size: 16 residues. The CDR3 is CASSIRAGGNTGELFF. CDR3 sequence (DNA): TGCGCCAGCAGCATAAGAGCGGGGGGCAACACCGGGGAGCTGTTTTTT.

The gene calls are TRBV25-1 and TRBJ2-2; 8 bases map to TRBD2. Germline CDR1 is MGHDK and CDR2 is SYGVNS. The CDR3 spans 17 residues. V was clipped by 7 bases and J by 1 base; unmatched bases: 11. This CDR3 reads CASMEPGRGENTGELFF. DNA for the CDR3: TGTGCCAGCATGGAGCCCGGGAGGGGGGAGAACACCGGGGAGCTGTTTTTT.

This clone has only one observation. The chain has TRBV14 and TRBJ1-2; 12 positions agree with TRBD1. V lost 4 bases and J lost 4; bases outside the gene matches: 1. The CDR3 extends over 14 amino acids. The germline CDR1 and CDR2 sequences are SGHDN and FVKESK. The CDR3 sequence: CASSPGQGAYGYTF. The CDR3 DNA reads TGTGCCAGCAGCCCGGGACAGGGGGCCTATGGCTACACCTTC.

This chain links TRBV20-1 with TRBJ2-7; D is possibly TRBD1 (6 bases). Germline CDR1 reads DFQATT; CDR2 reads SNEGSKA (reference sequence). The CDR3 has 12 residues. V was trimmed by 6 bases and J by 1 base, leaving 10 bases between them. The CDR3 protein is CSASGQSYEQYF. The CDR3 coding sequence is TGCAGTGCCAGTGGACAGTCCTACGAGCAGTACTTC.

The V gene is TRBV20-1, the J gene TRBJ1-2, with D unclear. CDR1 and CDR2 from the germline V gene are DFQATT and SNEGSKA (reference sequence). The CDR3 has 11 residues. Trimming shortened V by 3 bases and J by 8 bases, and 10 bases separated the two germline ends. The DNA for the CDR3 is TGCAGTGCTAGCCAAGCGGTAGGCTACACCTTC. Protein product: CSASQAVGYTF.

V and J are TRBV9 and TRBJ1-3; D perhaps matches TRBD1 (6 bases). V lost 2 bases and J 1 base, leaving 13 bases between the germline ends. Germline CDR1 SGDLS, CDR2 YYNGEE. This CDR3 contains 16 residues. The CDR3 region is CASSVTGDKSGNTIYF. The CDR3 DNA reads TGTGCCAGCAGCGTGACCGGGGACAAGTCTGGAAACACCATATATTTT.